The subject of this entry is one T cell receptor beta chain. Its antigen is as yet unknown. The data originate from a study of shared clonotypes between healthy human individuals. Overall study: Per donor, CD8 memory used one plate, CD8 naive used two, CD4 memory used three and CD4 naive used three.

Once extracted for a subset, genomic DNA was divided evenly among several immunoSEQ plates. Sequenced by immunoSEQ multiplex PCR; TCRdb stores in-frame clones only, minus some. Here the sample spans approximately 500,000 clones, about 96% being singletons. The study's findings and limits: Naive subsets typically showed greater estimated richness than memory subsets. Among a few donors, about 5% of naive CD4 clonotypes were found in common.

CDR3 length equals 13 residues. The germline CDR1 and CDR2 sequences are SGHTA and FQGNSA. The V gene lost 5 bases and the J gene lost 2 bases, with 4 bases spanning the gap. This clonotype was sampled from a woman in her twenties or thirties in good health. The rearrangement joins TRBV7-2 to TRBJ2-6; D ambiguous. The sample was naive CD4+ T cells sorted from blood. This sample's subset: CD45RA+ positively selected. CDR3: CASSTPGANVLTF. The CDR3, as DNA: TGTGCCAGCAGCACCCCTGGGGCCAACGTCCTGACTTTC.